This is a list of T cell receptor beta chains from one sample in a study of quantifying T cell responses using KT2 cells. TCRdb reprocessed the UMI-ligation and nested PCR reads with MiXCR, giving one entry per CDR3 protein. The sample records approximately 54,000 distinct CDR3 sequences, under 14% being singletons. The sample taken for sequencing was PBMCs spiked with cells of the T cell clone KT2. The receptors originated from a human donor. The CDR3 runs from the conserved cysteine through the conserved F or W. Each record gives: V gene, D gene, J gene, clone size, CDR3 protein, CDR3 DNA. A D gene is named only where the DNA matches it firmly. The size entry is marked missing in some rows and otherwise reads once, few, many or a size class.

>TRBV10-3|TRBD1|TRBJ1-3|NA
CAISESTGPGNTIYF
TGTGCCATCAGTGAGTCGACAGGGCCTGGAAACACCATATATTTT
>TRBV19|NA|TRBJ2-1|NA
CASTPGTTSYNEQFF
TGTGCCAGTACCCCCGGGACAACCTCCTACAATGAGCAGTTCTTC
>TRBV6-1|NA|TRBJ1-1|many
CASRAGLNTEAFF
TGTGCCAGCAGGGCTGGACTGAACACTGAAGCTTTCTTT
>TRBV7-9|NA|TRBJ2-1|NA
CASSLSSIGNEQFF
TGTGCCAGCAGCTTAAGTAGCATTGGCAATGAGCAGTTCTTC
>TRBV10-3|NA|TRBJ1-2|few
CAISDDGEFYGYTF
TGTGCCATCAGTGATGACGGGGAGTTCTATGGCTACACCTTC
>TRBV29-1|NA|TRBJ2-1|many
CSGSNRDRAEF
TGCAGCGGGTCGAACAGAGATCGGGCGGAGTTC
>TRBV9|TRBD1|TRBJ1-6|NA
CASSVETGGYNSPLHF
TGTGCCAGCAGCGTAGAGACAGGGGGTTATAATTCACCCCTCCACTTT
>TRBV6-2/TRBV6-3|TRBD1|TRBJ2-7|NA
CASSWNPGQGYEQYF
TGTGCCAGCAGTTGGAACCCGGGACAGGGGTACGAGCAGTACTTC
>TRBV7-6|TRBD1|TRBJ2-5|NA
CASSLEGTGGVTQYF
TGTGCCAGCAGCTTAGAGGGGACAGGGGGTGTGACCCAGTACTTC
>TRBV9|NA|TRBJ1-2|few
CASSPTRSYGYTF
TGTGCCAGCAGCCCTACAAGGAGCTATGGCTACACCTTC
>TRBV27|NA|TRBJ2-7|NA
CASSKGGITGAYEQYF
TGTGCCAGCAGTAAAGGGGGGATAACAGGGGCCTACGAGCAGTACTTC
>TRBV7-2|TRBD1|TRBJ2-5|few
CASSLRTGQETQYF
TGTGCCAGCAGCTTACGGACAGGTCAAGAGACCCAGTACTTC
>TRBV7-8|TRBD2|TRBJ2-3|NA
CASSSVPGLARPDTQYF
TGTGCCAGCAGCTCTGTACCGGGACTAGCGCGCCCAGATACGCAGTATTTT
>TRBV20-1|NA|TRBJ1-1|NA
CSAVSRENYAEAFF
TGCAGTGCCGTTTCGAGAGAGAATTACGCTGAAGCTTTCTTT
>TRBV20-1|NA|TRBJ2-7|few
CSARVYEQYF
TGCAGTGCTAGAGTTTACGAGCAGTACTTC
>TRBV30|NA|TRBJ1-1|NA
CAWSIAGGREAFF
TGTGCCTGGAGTATTGCGGGCGGTCGAGAAGCTTTCTTT
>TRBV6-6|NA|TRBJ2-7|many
CASTDGVYEQYF
TGTGCCAGCACGGACGGAGTCTACGAGCAGTACTTC
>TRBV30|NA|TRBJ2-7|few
CAWSFVGNYEQYF
TGTGCCTGGAGTTTTGTAGGGAACTACGAGCAGTACTTC
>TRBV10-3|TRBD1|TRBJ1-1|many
CAISEPGQGAEAFF
TGTGCCATCAGTGAGCCAGGACAGGGTGCTGAAGCTTTCTTT
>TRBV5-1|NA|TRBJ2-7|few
CASSLNTAYEQYF
TGCGCCAGCAGCTTGAATACTGCTTACGAGCAGTACTTC
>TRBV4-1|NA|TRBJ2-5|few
CASRARGAQETQYF
TGCGCCAGCCGCGCCCGGGGGGCGCAAGAGACCCAGTACTTC
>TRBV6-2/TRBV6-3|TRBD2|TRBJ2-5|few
CASRPPTSGGMRETQYF
TGTGCCAGCAGGCCCCCAACCAGCGGGGGGATGCGAGAGACCCAGTACTTC
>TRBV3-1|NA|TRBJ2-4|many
CASSPRGRLQYF
TGTGCCAGCAGCCCCCGGGGGCGACTTCAGTACTTC
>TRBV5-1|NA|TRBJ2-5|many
CASSVSETQYF
TGCGCCAGCAGTGTATCGGAGACCCAGTACTTC
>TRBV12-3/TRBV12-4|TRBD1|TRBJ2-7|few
CASTSGTGFGNMEYEQYF
TGTGCCAGCACCTCTGGGACAGGCTTTGGCAATATGGAATACGAGCAGTACTTC
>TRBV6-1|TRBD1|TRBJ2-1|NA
CASSEPGTGYNEQFF
TGTGCCAGCAGTGAACCGGGGACAGGCTACAATGAGCAGTTCTTC
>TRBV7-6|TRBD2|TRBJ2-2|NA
CASSPGLAGGPVPGELFF
TGTGCCAGCAGCCCAGGACTAGCGGGAGGGCCAGTTCCCGGGGAGCTGTTTTTT
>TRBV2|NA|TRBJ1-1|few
CASSERRGGSTEAFF
TGTGCCAGCAGCGAGCGCAGGGGCGGTAGTACTGAAGCTTTCTTT
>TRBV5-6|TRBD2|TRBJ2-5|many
CASSFYTGGGKTQYF
TGTGCCAGCAGCTTTTATACTGGCGGGGGAAAGACCCAGTACTTC
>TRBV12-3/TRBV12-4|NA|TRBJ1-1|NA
CASSLRELAFF
TGTGCCAGCAGTTTAAGGGAATTGGCTTTCTTT
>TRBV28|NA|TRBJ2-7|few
CASSLSLPGSNEQYF
TGTGCCAGCAGTCTTTCGCTCCCGGGATCGAACGAGCAGTACTTC
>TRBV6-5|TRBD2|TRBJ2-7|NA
CASSYSPVVREGQLGEQYF
TGTGCCAGCAGTTACTCGCCGGTAGTGCGGGAGGGCCAATTGGGGGAGCAGTACTTC